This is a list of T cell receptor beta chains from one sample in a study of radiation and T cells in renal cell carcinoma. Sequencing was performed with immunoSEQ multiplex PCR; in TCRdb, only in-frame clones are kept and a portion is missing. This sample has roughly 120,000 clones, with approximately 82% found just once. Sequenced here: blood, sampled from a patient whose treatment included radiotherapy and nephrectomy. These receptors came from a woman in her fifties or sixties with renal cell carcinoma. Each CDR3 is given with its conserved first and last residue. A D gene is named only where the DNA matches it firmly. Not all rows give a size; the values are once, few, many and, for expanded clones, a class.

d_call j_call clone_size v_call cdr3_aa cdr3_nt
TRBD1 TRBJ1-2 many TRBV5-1 CASSFRTGEYGYTF TGCGCCAGCAGCTTTAGGACAGGGGAATATGGCTACACCTTC
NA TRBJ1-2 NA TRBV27 CASSFLGNSNYGYTF TGTGCCAGCAGTTTCCTGGGGAACTCCAACTATGGCTACACCTTC
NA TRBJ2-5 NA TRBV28 CASSFIRAGAGETQYF TGTGCCAGCAGTTTTATAAGGGCAGGGGCGGGGGAGACCCAGTACTTC
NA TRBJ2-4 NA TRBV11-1 CASSAGTAGSIQYF TGTGCCAGCAGCGCTGGGACCGCGGGGAGCATTCAGTACTTC
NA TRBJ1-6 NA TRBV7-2 CASSLGLSNSPLHF TGTGCCAGCAGCTTAGGACTGAGCAATTCACCCCTCCACTTT
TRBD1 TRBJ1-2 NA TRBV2 CASSGTGSYGYTF TGTGCCAGCAGTGGGACAGGGTCCTATGGCTACACCTTC
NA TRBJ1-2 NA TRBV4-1 CASSQESPGYTF TGCGCCAGCAGCCAAGAGTCCCCGGGCTACACCTTC
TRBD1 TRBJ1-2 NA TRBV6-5 CASSYGTGTYGYTF TGTGCCAGCAGTTACGGGACAGGGACATATGGCTACACCTTC
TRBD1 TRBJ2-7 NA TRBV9 CASSPGGQVPYEQYF TGTGCCAGCAGCCCAGGGGGACAGGTCCCCTACGAGCAGTACTTC
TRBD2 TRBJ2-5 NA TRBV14 CASSSRTSWETQYF TGTGCCAGCAGCTCCCGGACTAGTTGGGAGACCCAGTACTTC
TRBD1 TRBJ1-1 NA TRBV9 CASSFLMGQGGLKGTEAFF TGTGCCAGCAGCTTCCTCATGGGACAGGGAGGTCTCAAGGGCACTGAAGCTTTCTTT
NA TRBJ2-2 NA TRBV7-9 CASSRANTGELFF TGTGCCAGCAGCCGTGCGAACACCGGGGAGCTGTTTTTT
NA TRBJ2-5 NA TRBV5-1 CASSPTGLFGETQYF TGCGCCAGCAGCCCTACAGGACTATTCGGAGAGACCCAGTACTTC
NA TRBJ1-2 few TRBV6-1 CASSEGQWYGYTF TGTGCCAGCAGTGAAGGACAATGGTATGGCTACACCTTC
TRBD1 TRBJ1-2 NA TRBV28 CASSFGQANYGYTF TGTGCCAGCAGTTTCGGACAGGCAAACTATGGCTACACCTTC
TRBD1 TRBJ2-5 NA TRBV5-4 CASSLAGQWETQYF TGTGCCAGCAGCTTGGCGGGACAGTGGGAGACCCAGTACTTC
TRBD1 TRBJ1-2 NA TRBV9 CASSVVGQGALGGYTF TGTGCCAGCAGCGTAGTAGGACAGGGGGCGCTGGGTGGCTACACCTTC
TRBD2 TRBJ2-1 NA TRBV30 CAWKRLAGYDEQFF TGTGCCTGGAAGCGACTAGCGGGGTACGATGAGCAGTTCTTC
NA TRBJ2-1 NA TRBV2 CASSVSRGRNNEQFF TGTGCCAGCAGTGTCAGCCGGGGACGGAACAATGAGCAGTTCTTC
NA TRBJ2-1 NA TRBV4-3 CASSQAWANEQFF TGCGCCAGCAGCCAAGCTTGGGCCAATGAGCAGTTCTTC
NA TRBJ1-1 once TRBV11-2 CASTSPGTEAFF TGTGCCAGCACCTCCCCAGGAACTGAAGCTTTCTTT
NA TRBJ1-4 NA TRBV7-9 CASSLGGPDTATNEKLFF TGTGCCAGCAGCTTAGGGGGCCCGGACACCGCAACTAATGAAAAACTGTTTTTT
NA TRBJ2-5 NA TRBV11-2 CASSFPGPETQYF TGTGCCAGCAGCTTTCCAGGGCCAGAGACCCAGTACTTC
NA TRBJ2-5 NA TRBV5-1 CASSLDGREDGETQYF TGCGCCAGCAGCTTGGACGGCAGGGAAGATGGAGAGACCCAGTACTTC
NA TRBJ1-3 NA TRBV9 CASSVQGIRSGNTIYF TGTGCCAGCAGCGTCCAGGGCATCCGCTCTGGAAACACCATATATTTT
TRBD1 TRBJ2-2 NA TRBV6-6 CASSPDRGHLTGELFF TGTGCCAGCAGCCCGGACAGGGGGCATTTGACCGGGGAGCTGTTTTTT
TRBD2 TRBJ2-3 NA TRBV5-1 CASKVSGSVGTDTQYF TGCGCCAGCAAGGTCAGCGGGAGCGTAGGGACAGATACGCAGTATTTT
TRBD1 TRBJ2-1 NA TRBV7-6 CASSPTQGDLLNNEQFF TGTGCCAGCAGCCCCACACAGGGGGACCTACTCAACAATGAGCAGTTCTTC
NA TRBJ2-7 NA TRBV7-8 CASSLETGRSSYEQYF TGTGCCAGCAGCTTAGAAACAGGACGGAGCTCCTACGAGCAGTACTTC
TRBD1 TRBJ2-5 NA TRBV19 CASGQGQETQYF TGTGCCAGTGGACAGGGCCAAGAGACCCAGTACTTC
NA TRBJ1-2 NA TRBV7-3 CASSLLGAGGYTF TGTGCCAGCAGCTTGCTGGGGGCGGGCGGCTACACCTTC
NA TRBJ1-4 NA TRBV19 CAVKWGAGEKLFF TGTGCCGTAAAGTGGGGGGCCGGTGAAAAACTGTTTTTT
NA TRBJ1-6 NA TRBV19 CASSIAQGGSPLHF TGTGCCAGTAGTATAGCCCAAGGCGGTTCACCCCTCCACTTT
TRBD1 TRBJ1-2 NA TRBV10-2 CASIPGQGQSRGYTF TGCGCCAGCATTCCGGGACAGGGGCAGTCGCGGGGCTACACCTTC
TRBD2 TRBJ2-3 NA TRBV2 CASKMRGGSTDTQYF TGTGCCAGCAAGATGCGCGGGGGTAGCACAGATACGCAGTATTTT
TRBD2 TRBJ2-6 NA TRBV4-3 CASSQDTSGSNGANVLTF TGCGCCAGCAGCCAAGATACTAGCGGGAGTAATGGGGCCAACGTCCTGACTTTC
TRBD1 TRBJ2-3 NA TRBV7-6 CASSRGQGTDTQYF TGTGCCAGCAGCCGAGGACAGGGCACAGATACGCAGTATTTT
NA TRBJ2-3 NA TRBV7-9 CASSHTRLLEDTQYF TGTGCCAGCAGCCACACCCGATTACTAGAAGATACGCAGTATTTT
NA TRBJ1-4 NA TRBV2 CASSAKPGEKLFF TGTGCCAGCAGCGCCAAGCCGGGGGAAAAACTGTTTTTT
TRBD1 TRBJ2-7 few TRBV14 CASSQRLGQGAYEQYF TGTGCCAGCAGCCAACGCTTGGGGCAGGGGGCGTACGAGCAGTACTTC
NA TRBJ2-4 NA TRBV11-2 CASSSPGQNIQYF TGTGCCAGCAGCTCCCCGGGACAAAACATTCAGTACTTC
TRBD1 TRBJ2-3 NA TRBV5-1 CASSVGQGTDTQYF TGCGCCAGCAGCGTGGGACAGGGGACAGATACGCAGTATTTT
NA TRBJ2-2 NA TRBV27 CASSSGKPGELFF TGTGCCAGCAGTTCTGGGAAACCCGGGGAGCTGTTTTTT
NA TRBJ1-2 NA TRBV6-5 CASSYRRNYGYTF TGTGCCAGCAGTTATAGAAGAAACTATGGCTACACCTTC
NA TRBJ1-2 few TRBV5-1 CASSLADGANYGYTF TGCGCCAGCAGCTTGGCCGACGGAGCTAACTATGGCTACACCTTC
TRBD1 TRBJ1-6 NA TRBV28 CASSSLGGQERPLHF TGTGCCAGCAGTTCCCTTGGGGGACAGGAAAGGCCCCTCCACTTT
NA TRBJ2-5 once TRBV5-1 CASSPLLVQETQYF TGCGCCAGCAGCCCCCTACTCGTTCAAGAGACCCAGTACTTC
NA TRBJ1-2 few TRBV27 CASSLDRNYGYTF TGTGCCAGCAGTTTAGACAGGAACTATGGCTACACCTTC
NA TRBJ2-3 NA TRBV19 CASSVRASIGDTQYF TGTGCCAGTAGTGTCCGGGCCTCAATTGGTGATACGCAGTATTTT
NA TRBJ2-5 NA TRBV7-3 CASSRHPGLQETQYF TGTGCCAGCAGCCGACATCCCGGCCTACAAGAGACCCAGTACTTC
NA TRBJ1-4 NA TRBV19 CASTQGLGYWGGEKLFF TGTGCCAGTACCCAGGGACTCGGGTACTGGGGTGGTGAAAAACTGTTTTTT
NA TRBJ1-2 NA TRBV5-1 CASSLGQVSNYGYTF TGCGCCAGCAGCTTGGGTCAGGTTTCTAACTATGGCTACACCTTC
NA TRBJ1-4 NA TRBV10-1 CASSESDEKLFF TGCGCCAGCAGTGAGTCAGATGAAAAACTGTTTTTT
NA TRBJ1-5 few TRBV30 CAWSGRENQPQHF TGTGCCTGGAGCGGACGGGAGAATCAGCCCCAGCATTTT
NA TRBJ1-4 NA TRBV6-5 CASSYGQGHEKLFF TGTGCCAGCAGTTACGGGCAGGGTCATGAAAAACTGTTTTTT